This note documents a single TCR beta chain sequence. This sample was included in a study of cytomegalovirus exposure and HLA in healthy donors. Primers for the PCR totalled 60 Vbeta and 13 Jbeta. Data came from immunoSEQ multiplex PCR; TCRdb stores just in-frame clones and leaves some out. The table has around 98,000 clones, more than 75% seen once. The CDR3 spans 14 residues. Germline V gives CDR1 SGHNT, CDR2 YYREEE (reference sequence). After removal of 3 bases from V and 8 bases from J, the junction contained 10 bases not matched to a gene. This TCR was recovered from a human donor in good health. The source material was PBMCs. This chain joins TRBV5-4 and TRBJ1-2, with 7 bases fitting TRBD1. CDR3 loop: CASSWQGGACGYTF. The CDR3 DNA reads as TGTGCCAGCAGCTGGCAGGGGGGAGCCTGCGGCTACACCTTC.